This TCR beta chain derives from a study of T-cell reconstitution after alpha-beta-depleted transplantation in children. CDR3 length equals 15 residues. After removal of 2 bases from V and 3 bases from J, the junction contained 7 bases not matched to a gene. The V gene's germline CDR1 is KGHSH and CDR2 LQKENI. Unique molecular identifiers were incorporated when the TCRbeta library was constructed. TCRdb used MiXCR to reprocess the PCR reads, holding one entry per CDR3 protein. This sample has about 92,000 distinct CDR3 sequences, with 9% to 15% found just once. In its sample, this clonotype was seen a few times.

The clonotype was recovered from a human donor who donated a stem cell graft to a child with inherited bone marrow failure. Sequenced here: PBMCs from the stem cell graft donor, sampled from the stem cell graft. This rearrangement joins TRBV18 to TRBJ2-7, with TRBD1 matching 7 bases. For the CDR3, the DNA is TGTGCCAGCTCACCAATGGGGACAGCCCTCTACGAGCAGTACTTC. This codes for CASSPMGTALYEQYF.